This T cell receptor (beta chain) is from a study of naive and memory T cell subsets. Study-wide results and caveats: TCR transcript changes with activation or differentiation may affect this RNA method.

This CDR3 has 13 amino acids. Trimming cost V 6 bases and J 4 bases, with 11 bases left between them. Germline V gene sequence: CDR1 MNHEY, CDR2 SVGAGI. The library had UMIs added by 3' ligation of an oligonucleotide to TCR cDNA. The SP2 primer and nested alpha and beta constant region primers amplified ligated cDNA in four rounds. Reverse transcription of blood and skin TCR RNA was primed at alpha and beta constant regions. TCRdb processed the 5' RACE reads anew with MiXCR; each CDR3 protein has one entry. The data show tens of thousands of distinct CDR3 sequences, 5.5% to 8.5% seen once. This clonotype was picked up a small number of times. Its antigen is undetermined.

The V gene is TRBV6-5, the J gene TRBJ2-3, with D unresolved. This TCR was sampled from a male donor in good health. The CDR3 sequence is CASSLKRSDTQYF. In DNA, the CDR3 is TGTGCCAGCAGCCTCAAAAGGTCAGATACGCAGTATTTT.